This TCR beta chain comes out of a study of T cells in Graves' hyperthyroidism and ophthalmopathy. RNA transcripts yielded amplified TCR beta CDR3 regions. A set of HTBI primers served as the primers for a first-round RT-PCR of the TCR CDR3. TCRdb passed the multiplex PCR reads through MiXCR, listing each CDR3 protein once. The sample contains 330,000 or so distinct CDR3 sequences, approximately 18% of which appear only once. Diagnosis relied on clinical symptoms, serum thyroxine and TRAb, thyroid ultrasound and orbital computed tomography. As for this clonotype: Its antigen is unknown.

General observations from the study: Prediction of ophthalmopathy progression came a median approximately 6.6 months pre-onset.

The ends lost 4 bases at V and 3 bases at J; junction bases unmatched: 9. This CDR3 is built from 16 residues. Per the germline V gene, CDR1 is MNHNS and CDR2 is SASEGT. The origin of this receptor is a man aged 50-59 years with Graves' ophthalmopathy. Specimen: blood. The chain joins TRBV6-1 to TRBJ2-3; 8 nucleotides line up with TRBD2. CDR3 DNA: TGTGCCAGCAGTGGGGGTCCGGGAGGGCATACAGATACGCAGTATTTT. This sequence encodes CASSGGPGGHTDTQYF.